This paragraph reports one T cell receptor (beta chain). This entry comes from a study of OX40 agonist ivuxolimab in advanced cancers. Across the whole study: Earlier anti-PD-1, anti-PD-L1 or anti-CTLA-4 therapy was permitted; under 50% had received some.

Data came from immunoSEQ multiplex PCR; TCRdb stores just in-frame clones and leaves some out. The repertoire holds tens of thousands of clones, around four fifths seen once, with less than 25% in the top ten. With 1 base removed from V and 2 bases from J, the gap between germline ends came to 10 bases. The CDR3 covers 15 residues. The germline V gene has CDR1 MDHEN and CDR2 SYDVKM. The clonotype was recovered from an adult with an advanced solid tumor such as melanoma, head and neck, liver or kidney cancer. J is TRBJ2-3 and V is TRBV28; D might be TRBD1 or TRBD2, each matching 5 bases. The sequencing used CD4+ or CD8+ T cells sorted from blood, collected in a trial of the OX40 agonist ivuxolimab. CDR3 loop: CASSLSGTHTDTQYF. The CDR3 bases are TGTGCCAGCAGTTTATCCGGGACCCACACAGATACGCAGTATTTT.